The rows below give T cell receptor beta chains drawn from one sample of a study of T cells after yellow fever vaccination. TCRdb reprocessed the 5' RACE reads with MiXCR, giving one entry per CDR3 protein. The sample includes 450,000 to 650,000 distinct CDR3 sequences, approximately 13% of them seen just once. The specimen comprised PBMCs, sampled on the day of the yellow fever booster vaccination. The origin of the receptors is a man aged 30 to 39 who received the YFV17D yellow fever vaccine. CDR3s include the opening cysteine and the closing phenylalanine or tryptophan. D genes are given only for firm matches.

d_call j_call v_call cdr3_length cdr3_aa
. TRBJ1-1 TRBV20-1 12 CSAKVRGTEAFF
. TRBJ2-2 TRBV6-2/TRBV6-3 16 CASSYRNSLLAGELFF
. TRBJ1-1 TRBV29-1 13 CSVVGQSYTEAFF
. TRBJ2-6 TRBV18 16 CASSQILGAGANVLTF
TRBD1 TRBJ2-7 TRBV25-1 14 CASSALDRAYEQYF
. TRBJ2-5 TRBV7-9 15 CASSLVGLDQETQYF
. TRBJ2-2 TRBV9 14 CASSVNVGTGELFF
TRBD2 TRBJ2-2 TRBV5-4 16 CASSPLAGEVTGELFF
TRBD2 TRBJ2-3 TRBV5-5 18 CASSLMGLAGGSTDTQYF
TRBD2 TRBJ2-1 TRBV5-1 15 CASSLGLAGPNEQFF
. TRBJ1-5 TRBV9 14 CASSVGPGRQPQHF
. TRBJ2-7 TRBV7-9 14 CASSFAGSDYEQYF
. TRBJ2-7 TRBV7-8 13 CASSLVASYEQYF
TRBD1 TRBJ2-5 TRBV9 13 CASSPGGFETQYF
. TRBJ2-7 TRBV6-1 14 CASRLGGSSYEQYF
. TRBJ2-6 TRBV6-2/TRBV6-3 11 CASSYPNVLTF
TRBD2 TRBJ2-5 TRBV9 15 CASSVVGLAGETQYF
. TRBJ2-1 TRBV6-2/TRBV6-3 12 CASSYWGLEQFF
. TRBJ2-3 TRBV5-1 14 CASSLGMGPDTQYF
TRBD2 TRBJ2-1 TRBV5-8 17 CASSLGGLAGSYNEQFF
. TRBJ1-3 TRBV20-1 16 CSAKTRADSTGNTIYF
TRBD2 TRBJ2-4 TRBV27 15 CASSGLAAAKNIQYF
. TRBJ1-6 TRBV29-1 14 CSAMTAGLNSPLHF
TRBD2 TRBJ2-7 TRBV2 14 CASSLEREKHEQYF
. TRBJ2-3 TRBV6-2/TRBV6-3 17 CASSYEEGPFTADTQYF
. TRBJ2-7 TRBV14 16 CASSQDTLGPSYEQYF
. TRBJ2-1 TRBV5-1 14 CASSLEPTANEQFF
. TRBJ2-2 TRBV12-3/TRBV12-4 14 CASSPTSSIGELFF
TRBD1 TRBJ1-1 TRBV10-2 14 CASSVRQGVTEAFF
. TRBJ2-2 TRBV27 15 CASRPRTADTGELFF
TRBD1 TRBJ2-7 TRBV5-1 15 CASRGRTGVCYEQYF
TRBD2 TRBJ2-2 TRBV7-2 17 CASSQIKRTSGTGELFF
TRBD1 TRBJ2-7 TRBV20-1 12 CSAGDRVNEQYF
. TRBJ2-1 TRBV20-1 10 CSALNNEQFF
. TRBJ1-6 TRBV6-5 13 CASSYSFRSPLHF
. TRBJ2-7 TRBV14 14 CASSLGGLVYEQYF
TRBD1 TRBJ2-1 TRBV9 13 CASSVGQGNEQFF
. TRBJ2-2 TRBV9 15 CASSKRGKDTGELFF
TRBD2 TRBJ2-7 TRBV6-2/TRBV6-3 14 CASSSAGLAYEQYF
. TRBJ1-1 TRBV12-3/TRBV12-4 14 CASSLSGGAGRAFF
TRBD1 TRBJ2-3 TRBV7-6 15 CASSLWTGTTDTQYF
TRBD2 TRBJ2-5 TRBV6-1 14 CASIGTSGVETQYF
. TRBJ1-1 TRBV6-5 13 CASSYSGWTEAFF
. TRBJ2-7 TRBV21-1 14 CASSKAPETYEQYF
. TRBJ2-3 TRBV30 14 CAWSNGASTDTQYF
TRBD1 TRBJ2-5 TRBV18 14 CASSPSRTGETQYF
. TRBJ2-1 TRBV14 21 CASSPAPGVAFRETSYNEQFF
. TRBJ2-4 TRBV15 17 CATSNTRDVQPGNIQYF
. TRBJ2-1 TRBV4-2 15 CASSHGVEDADEQFF
. TRBJ2-3 TRBV20-1 12 CSAHLMTDTQYF